This record covers a single TCR beta chain. It was with 60 Vbeta and 13 Jbeta primers that the PCR ran. Clones were sequenced by immunoSEQ multiplex PCR, and TCRdb holds only the in-frame ones, with some missing. The sample carries about 150,000 clones, approximately 71% recorded once. V lost 5 bases to trimming and J lost 4 bases; unmatched junction nucleotides: 3. The CDR3 contains 13 residues. The germline V gene has CDR1 MNHEY and CDR2 SMNVEV (reference sequence). This specimen belongs to a study of cytomegalovirus exposure and HLA in healthy donors. The rearrangement joins TRBV27 to TRBJ1-2; the match to TRBD1 covers 8 bases. The material sequenced was PBMCs. The TCR originated in a man younger than 40 in good health and CMV-seropositive. As DNA, the CDR3 is TGTGCCAGCAGTGCCACAGGGGGCTATGGCTACACCTTC. Residues: CASSATGGYGYTF.